This T cell receptor (beta chain) was recorded in a study of cytomegalovirus exposure and HLA in healthy donors (dated by TCRdb to the late 2010s). Study-level background: The roughly 650 repertoires of the first cohort and the 95 to 150 validation repertoires were produced on the same platform, according to a later analysis. The study aimed to test whether cataloging public T cell receptors could reveal signatures of past pathogen exposure. In addition to the first cohort of roughly 700 subjects, a separate validation cohort of approximately 130 different subjects was used. To predict cytomegalovirus infection status, the study combined high-throughput TCR immunosequencing, statistical association of individual TCRs with disease status, and machine learning. General study outcomes and caveats: A later analysis found that TCRs clustered in the first cohort also tended to co-occur in the 120 validation repertoires, with 94% of cluster scores above 0. The authors suggested that the approach could potentially be generalized to other disease states and immunological phenotypes. Most TCR sequences were observed very rarely across donors, whereas some public TCRs were present in many individuals. Cytomegalovirus status was reported to be diagnosed by the classifier with high specificity and sensitivity in both the original and validation cohorts. In the study, around 150 TCR beta chains were listed as associated with cytomegalovirus. The validation cohort had no HLA typing available for a later analysis, so co-occurrence within that cohort was assessed over all 120 or so repertoires. In vitro tests confirmed that three of the cytomegalovirus-associated TCR beta chains recognize cytomegalovirus antigens.

Libraries came from the immunoSEQ multiplex PCR assay. Regarding the original processing steps: A statistical classification framework was built for diagnosing cytomegalovirus status from the catalog of TCR beta chain sequences. TCRdb stores this immuneACCESS table with in-frame sequences only. Part of the clones is absent; in the studies checked, under half of the shortfall reflects unresolved V genes, and no reason is known for the rest. V, J and clone size were drawn from that table, and D and trimming were deduced from the DNA. The sample data list around 300,000 clones, and 65% to 90% of these were observed just once. The ten most abundant clones make up about 1% of the sample. With respect to this clone: Its antigen has not been determined. No much larger clone exists at a distance of one base, and base qualities are not known.

The donors were included in the validation cohort of some 120 subjects, a group kept apart from the approximately 700-subject first cohort. V ends up 3 bases short and J 4 bases short, with an unmatched junction base count of 10. Sequences LGHNA (CDR1) and YSLEER (CDR2) are obtained from the germline V gene. From cysteine to phenylalanine, the CDR3 is 16 amino acids long. The CDR3 DNA has 48 bases and is translated from base 1. The source of this sequence is a woman between 18 and 29 years old in good health and CMV-seronegative. Material for sequencing was PBMCs. Recombination linked TRBV4-3 to TRBJ2-7, and 9 junction bases match TRBD2. The nucleotide sequence reads TGCGCCAGCAGCCATGCCACCGGGACTAGCTCGTACGAGCAGTACTTC. The encoded protein is CASSHATGTSSYEQYF.